Listed below are T cell receptor beta chains from one sample, sequenced in a study of blood T cells in healthy people across ages. From the 5' RACE reads, TCRdb called clonotypes with MiXCR, one entry per CDR3 protein. The sample lists hundreds of thousands of distinct CDR3 sequences, 40% to 50% seen once, with 20% to 25% in the top ten. Sequencing was carried out using blood. The receptors originated from an elderly man in good health. CDR3s include the opening cysteine and the closing phenylalanine or tryptophan. The order of the fields is J gene, D gene, clone size, V gene, CDR3 protein, CDR3 DNA. The D gene is left open where the match is weak. Only some rows state a clone size, as once, few, many or a class for expanded clones.

>TRBJ2-6|NA|NA|TRBV7-9
CASSVTVLSSGANVLTF
TGTGCCAGCAGCGTGACAGTTCTATCCTCTGGGGCCAACGTCCTGACTTTC
>TRBJ2-1|NA|NA|TRBV7-9
CASWGSASYEQFF
TGTGCCAGCTGGGGAAGCGCCTCCTACGAGCAGTTCTTC
>TRBJ2-4|NA|few|TRBV28
CASSSVHRSPMEQYF
TGTGCCAGCAGTTCCGTACACAGGAGCCCGATGGAGCAGTACTTC
>TRBJ1-1|NA|NA|TRBV24-1
CATSDFQAPSDDTEAFF
TGTGCCACCAGTGATTTTCAGGCCCCGAGCGACGACACTGAAGCTTTCTTT
>TRBJ2-5|NA|many|TRBV6-5
CASSYYGGPQETQYF
TGTGCCAGCAGTTACTACGGCGGACCGCAAGAGACCCAGTACTTC
>TRBJ2-3|NA|NA|TRBV3-1
CASSQDYRTDTQYF
TGTGCCAGCAGCCAAGATTACCGCACAGATACGCAGTATTTT
>TRBJ1-2|NA|NA|TRBV18
CVSSGDNYGYTF
TGTGTCAGCTCAGGGGACAACTATGGCTACACCTTC
>TRBJ2-7|TRBD2|NA|TRBV20-1
CSARGGTSGGYEQYF
TGCAGTGCTAGAGGGGGGACTAGCGGGGGATACGAGCAGTACTTC
>TRBJ2-5|NA|NA|TRBV7-8
CASGGVGETQYF
TGTGCCAGCGGAGGGGTCGGGGAGACCCAGTACTTC
>TRBJ1-3|TRBD1|NA|TRBV20-1
CSARTGTGDGNTIYF
TGCAGTGCTAGGACCGGGACAGGGGACGGAAACACCATATATTTT
>TRBJ2-7|NA|NA|TRBV12-1
CPSGTSIHEQYF
TGTCCCTCCGGGACTAGCATCCACGAGCAGTACTTC
>TRBJ2-1|NA|NA|TRBV18
CASSPNRQEAYEQFF
TGTGCCAGCTCACCAAACCGGCAGGAGGCCTATGAGCAGTTCTTC
>TRBJ2-4|NA|NA|TRBV7-2
CASSFARGGKNIQYF
TGTGCCAGCAGCTTTGCCAGGGGGGGCAAAAACATTCAGTACTTC